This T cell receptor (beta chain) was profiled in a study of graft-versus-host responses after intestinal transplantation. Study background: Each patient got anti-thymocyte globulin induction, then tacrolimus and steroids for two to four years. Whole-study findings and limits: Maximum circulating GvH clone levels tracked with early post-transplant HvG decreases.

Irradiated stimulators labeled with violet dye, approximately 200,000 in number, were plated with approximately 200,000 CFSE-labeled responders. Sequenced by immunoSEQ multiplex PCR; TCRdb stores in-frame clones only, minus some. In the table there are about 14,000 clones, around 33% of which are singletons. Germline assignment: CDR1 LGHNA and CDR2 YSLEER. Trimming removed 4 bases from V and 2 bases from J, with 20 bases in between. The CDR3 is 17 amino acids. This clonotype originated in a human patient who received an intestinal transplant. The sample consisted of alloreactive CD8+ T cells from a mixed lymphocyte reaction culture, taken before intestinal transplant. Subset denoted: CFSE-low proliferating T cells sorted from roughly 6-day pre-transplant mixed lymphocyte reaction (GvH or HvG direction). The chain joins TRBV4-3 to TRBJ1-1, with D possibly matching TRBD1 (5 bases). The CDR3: CASSLGRTGAANTEAFF. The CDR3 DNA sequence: TGCGCCAGCAGCCTAGGGAGGACCGGGGCGGCAAACACTGAAGCTTTCTTT.